This entry features one T cell receptor beta chain sequence. It lacks a known antigen. No base qualities exist here, and no much larger clone lies one base off it. At the DNA level, this CDR3 is encoded by other sequences in the same sample as well. These data come from a study of T cell changes during pregnancy in multiple sclerosis (dated 2019 in TCRdb). Study-wide context: Changes in the T cell repertoire over the course of pregnancy were examined in this study in women with multiple sclerosis.

The library was generated by the immunoSEQ multiplex PCR assay. The immuneACCESS repertoire file appears here via TCRdb, limited to in-frame rearrangements. These files lack a portion of the clones; in checked studies, under half of the deficit traces to unresolved V genes, and the cause of the others is not known. The sample table records under 100,000 clones; about 95% of these occur just once. More than 0.95% of the sample comes from the top ten. CDR3 length: 14 amino acids, cysteine to phenylalanine. The read is trimmed to its CDR3 DNA, 42 bases read in frame from base 1. Taken from the germline V gene (reference sequence), the CDR1 and CDR2 loops are MNHEY and SMNVEV. V sheds 2 bases and J sheds 4 bases, leaving 11 bases between their ends.

Sequencing used peripheral blood, obtained in the second trimester of pregnancy. This clonotype originated in a female donor with multiple sclerosis, enrolled in a pregnancy study. The receptor chain draws on TRBV27 and TRBJ1-1; the D gene is not confidently resolved. The DNA sequence is TGTGCCAGCAGTTTAACGGGGATTTTCACTGAAGCTTTCTTT. It translates as CASSLTGIFTEAFF.